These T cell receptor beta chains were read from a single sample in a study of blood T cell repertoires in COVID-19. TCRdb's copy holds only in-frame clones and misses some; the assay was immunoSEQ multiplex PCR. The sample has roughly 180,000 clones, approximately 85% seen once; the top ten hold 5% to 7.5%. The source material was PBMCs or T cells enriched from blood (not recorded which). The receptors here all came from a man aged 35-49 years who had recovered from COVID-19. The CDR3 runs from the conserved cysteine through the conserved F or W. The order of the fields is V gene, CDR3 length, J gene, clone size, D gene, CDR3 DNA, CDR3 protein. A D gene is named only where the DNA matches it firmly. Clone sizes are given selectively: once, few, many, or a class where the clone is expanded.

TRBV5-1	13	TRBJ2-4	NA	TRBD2	TGCGCCAGCCGATCTAGCGGGGGAAACATTCAGTACTTC	CASRSSGGNIQYF
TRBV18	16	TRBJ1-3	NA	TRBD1	TGTGCCAGCTCACCACCGGGACAGGGGACTGGAAACACCATATATTTT	CASSPPGQGTGNTIYF
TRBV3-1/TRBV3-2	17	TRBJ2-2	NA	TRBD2	TGTGCCAGCAGCCAGGGACTAGCGGGAGGGTCCGCCGGGGAGCTGTTTTTT	CASSQGLAGGSAGELFF
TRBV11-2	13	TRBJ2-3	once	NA	TGTGCCAGCAGCGACAGGTACACAGATACGCAGTATTTT	CASSDRYTDTQYF
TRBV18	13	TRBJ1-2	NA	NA	TGTGCCAGCTCACCTTCAGTCCTCTATGGCTACACCTTC	CASSPSVLYGYTF
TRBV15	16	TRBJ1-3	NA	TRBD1	TGTGCCACCAGCAGATCTTATGACAGGGATGGAAACACCATATATTTT	CATSRSYDRDGNTIYF
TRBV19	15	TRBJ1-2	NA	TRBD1	TGTGCCAGTAGTGCTCCGGGACAGGGGGACTATGGCTACACCTTC	CASSAPGQGDYGYTF
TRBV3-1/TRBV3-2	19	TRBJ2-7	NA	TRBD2	TGTGCCAGCAGCCAAGAAAGGACTAGCGGGGGGCCAGGGTGGAGGGAGCAGTACTTC	CASSQERTSGGPGWREQYF
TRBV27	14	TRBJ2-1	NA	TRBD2	TGTGCCAGCAGTTTAATGTGGGGGGGCAATGAGCAGTTCTTC	CASSLMWGGNEQFF
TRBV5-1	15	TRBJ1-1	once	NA	TGCGCCAGCAGCTTGGAGGCAGGGGTGGGCACTGAAGCTTTCTTT	CASSLEAGVGTEAFF